This TCR beta chain was profiled in a study of regulatory dendritic cells for organ transplantation. Sorted subsets were CFSE-labeled and cultured four to six days with allogeneic dendritic cells. As to this clone: Its antigen is as yet unknown.

Between the trimmed V and J ends, which lost 5 bases and 1 base, there was a span of 8 bases. The CDR3 length is 13 residues. Per the germline V gene, CDR1 is MNHNY and CDR2 is SVGAGI (reference sequence). Produced via immunoSEQ multiplex PCR; TCRdb's table is partial and in-frame only. The sample records approximately 18,000 clones, around 79% being singletons. This TCR was sampled from a human donor in good health. Sequenced material: memory CD4+ T cells from blood cultured with regulatory dendritic cells. Stated subset: CD45RO+ memory T cells. This chain connects TRBV6-6 to TRBJ1-1; the D gene is possibly TRBD1 (6 bases). CDR3 sequence: CASSIQGNTEAFF. CDR3 DNA: TGTGCCAGCAGTATACAGGGGAACACTGAAGCTTTCTTT.